Below, 12 T cell receptor beta chains from the same sample are listed, as sequenced in a study of human T cells and chemical hapten exposure. Via MiXCR, TCRdb re-called the RACE reads, giving one row per CDR3 protein. The sample carries under 60,000 distinct CDR3 sequences, 8.5% to 10% recorded once. The time point was: pre-sensitization, week 0. As for treatment: therapeutic diphenylcyclopropenone sensitization with weekly scalp DPC. The authors extracted total RNA from unfractionated whole blood. Sample: whole blood, taken in connection with sensitization to the hapten diphenylcyclopropenone (DPC). The receptors derive from a woman aged 25-40 years with alopecia areata. Some clones in this sample may be carry-over from other donors' samples.

The rearrangement uses TRBV29-1 and TRBJ1-6; 9 positions match TRBD1. This CDR3 region has 13 residues. Looked up from germline, CDR1 is SQVTM and CDR2 is ANQGSEA. V lost 7 bases, J lost 7 bases, and 5 bases stayed unmatched. CDR3 coding DNA: TGCAGCGCTCAGACAGGGGGAAATTCACCCCTCCACTTT. Translation: CSAQTGGNSPLHF.

This clonotype was seen a few times. The rearrangement joins TRBV5-1 to TRBJ2-5, with 14 bases matching TRBD2. Losses at the gene ends were 8 bases for V and 2 bases for J; bases not matched to a gene: 2. From germline, CDR1 is SGHRS and CDR2 YFSETQ. The CDR3 loop spans 14 amino acids. In DNA, the CDR3 is TGCGCCAGTGGGACTAGCGGGGGTCAAGAGACCCAGTACTTC. Translating gives CASGTSGGQETQYF.

This clonotype was seen repeatedly, ten times or more. This chain uses TRBV12-3 or TRBV12-4 with TRBJ1-2; TRBD1 matches 7 bases. After removal of 4 bases from V and 7 bases from J, the junction contained 3 bases not matched to a gene. There are 12 residues in the CDR3. The CDR3 region has the DNA TGTGCCAGCAGTTACAGGGGAGGTGGCTACACCTTC. As protein: CASSYRGGGYTF.

This clonotype has just a few counts. The rearrangement links TRBV7-8 to TRBJ2-3; possibly TRBD2 for D (5 bases). The V gene's germline CDR1 is SGHVS and CDR2 FQNEAQ. V was clipped by 1 base and J by 7 bases, with 12 bases between them. The CDR3 runs 14 residues. CDR3 coding DNA: TGTGCCAGCAGCTTAGTGTCACGAGGGAATACGCAGTATTTT. Protein sequence: CASSLVSRGNTQYF.

This clonotype occurred many times. The chain joins TRBV6-5 to TRBJ1-1, with D uncertain. V was shortened by 0 bases and J by 1 base, with 9 bases between the two germline ends. Per the germline V gene, CDR1 is MNHEY and CDR2 is SVGAGI. This CDR3 is 15 amino acids long. The CDR3 is CASSYSKRANTEAFF. CDR3 in DNA: TGTGCCAGCAGTTACTCGAAGAGAGCGAACACTGAAGCTTTCTTT.

This clonotype occurred many times. The chain uses TRBV6-2 or TRBV6-3 and TRBJ1-1; D unclear. The germline CDR1 and CDR2 sequences are MNHEY and SVGEGT. There are 13 residues in the CDR3. Between the trimmed V and J ends, which lost 7 bases and 0 bases, there was a span of 9 bases. The CDR3 loop is CASTPRMNTEAFF. CDR3 nucleotide sequence: TGTGCCAGCACTCCGAGAATGAACACTGAAGCTTTCTTT.

By its share, this clonotype is medium-sized. The rearrangement joins TRBV28 to TRBJ2-4; D uncertain. V was pared by 5 bases and J by 2 bases, with 10 bases between. Germline V gene lookup returns CDR1 MDHEN and CDR2 SYDVKM. The CDR3 has 14 amino acids. Written as DNA, the CDR3 is TGTGCCAGCAGTCTCTCTGGATCCAAAAACATTCAGTACTTC. The encoded protein is CASSLSGSKNIQYF.

This clonotype was seen a single time. The CDR3 DNA reads TGTGCCAGCCGCCGCTACCCTGAGCAGTTCTTC. Translated, it gives CASRRYPEQFF. The V gene is TRBV3-1, the J gene TRBJ2-1, with D uncertain. V was cut by 8 bases and J by 9 bases, with 11 bases left in between. This CDR3 contains 11 residues. From germline, CDR1 is LGHDT and CDR2 YNNKEL (reference sequence).

The sample holds many counts of this clonotype. The chain carries TRBV5-6 and TRBJ1-6, with TRBD1 identical over 7 bases. The CDR3 is 16 residues long. With V trimmed by 6 bases and J by 1 base, 7 bases remained unmatched. CDR1 is SGHDT and CDR2 is YYEEEE in the germline V gene. CDR3 nucleotide sequence: TGTGCCAGCACCCTGACAGGGTGGTCCTATAATTCACCCCTCCACTTT. Translation gives CASTLTGWSYNSPLHF.

This clonotype was observed a handful of times. As DNA, the CDR3 is TGCGCCAGCAGCCAGTTACCGGGAGGCCGTTACGAGCAGTACTTC. As protein: CASSQLPGGRYEQYF. V and J are TRBV4-3 and TRBJ2-7; 7 bases align to TRBD2. The CDR3 extends over 15 amino acids. Germline V gene lookup returns CDR1 LGHNA and CDR2 YSLEER. The ends lost 3 bases at V and 4 bases at J; junction bases unmatched: 9.

This clonotype was seen a few times. Written as DNA, the CDR3 is TGTGCCAGCAGTTACGACCAGAGAAATACGCAGTATTTT. Protein sequence: CASSYDQRNTQYF. This chain joins TRBV6-2 or TRBV6-3 and TRBJ2-3; D not resolved. With 2 bases removed from V and 7 bases from J, the gap between germline ends came to 10 bases. Per the germline V gene, CDR1 is MNHEY and CDR2 is SVGEGT. CDR3 length: 13 amino acids.

This clonotype was seen a handful of times. Here the CDR3 reads CASSQGYNEQFF. In DNA, the CDR3 is TGTGCCAGCAGCCAAGGCTACAATGAGCAGTTCTTC. The rearrangement joins TRBV3-1 to TRBJ2-1; D gene uncertain. The V end was cut by 1 base, the J end by 3 bases, with 1 base between. Germline V gives CDR1 LGHDT, CDR2 YNNKEL (reference sequence). The CDR3 spans 12 residues.